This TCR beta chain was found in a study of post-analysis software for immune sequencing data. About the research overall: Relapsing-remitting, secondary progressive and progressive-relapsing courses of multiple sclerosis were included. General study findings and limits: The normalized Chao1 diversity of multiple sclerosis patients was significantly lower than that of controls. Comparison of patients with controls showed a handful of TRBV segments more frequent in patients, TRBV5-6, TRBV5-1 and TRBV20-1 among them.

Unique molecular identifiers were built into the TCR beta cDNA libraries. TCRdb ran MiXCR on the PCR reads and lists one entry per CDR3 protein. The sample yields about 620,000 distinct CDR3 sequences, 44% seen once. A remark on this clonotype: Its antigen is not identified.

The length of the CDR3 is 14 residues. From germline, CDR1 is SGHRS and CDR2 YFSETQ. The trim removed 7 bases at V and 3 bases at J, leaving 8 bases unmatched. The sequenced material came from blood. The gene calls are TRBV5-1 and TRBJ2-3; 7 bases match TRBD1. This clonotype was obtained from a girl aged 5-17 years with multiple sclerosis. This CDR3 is CASGQDRRTDTQYF. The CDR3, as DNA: TGCGCCAGCGGCCAGGACAGGAGGACAGATACGCAGTATTTT.